This passage covers 12 T cell receptor beta chains from one sample sequenced in a study of cytomegalovirus exposure and HLA in healthy donors. PCR was performed using 60 Vbeta and 13 Jbeta primers. Repertoires were generated with immunoSEQ multiplex PCR, while TCRdb's copy carries only in-frame clones and drops some. The data show about 160,000 clones, with 70% to 85% seen just once and around 2% held by the top ten. Sequencing was performed on PBMCs. These receptors came from a man aged 45-65 years in good health and CMV-seropositive.

The chain uses TRBV6-1 and TRBJ2-5, with TRBD2 identical over 9 bases. Germline values: CDR1 MNHNS, CDR2 SASEGT. CDR3 length equals 15 residues. V was clipped by 2 bases and J by 2 bases; unmatched bases: 3. The CDR3 spells CASSELAGTQETQYF. The DNA of the CDR3 is TGTGCCAGCAGTGAACTAGCGGGGACGCAAGAGACCCAGTACTTC.

Concerning this clone itself: The same CDR3 can be traced to other DNA sequences in this sample. This rearrangement joins TRBV27 to TRBJ2-3; 8 bases agree with TRBD2. V lost 4 bases and J lost 8; bases outside the gene matches: 11. The germline gives CDR1 MNHEY, CDR2 SMNVEV (reference sequence). This CDR3 is 15 amino acids long. The CDR3 sequence: CASSSLGRGGGTQYF. CDR3 nucleotide sequence: TGTGCCAGCAGTTCCCTCGGGAGGGGCGGAGGTACGCAGTATTTT.

The gene calls are TRBV27 and TRBJ1-5; possible D gene TRBD1, 6 bases. The CDR3 extends over 14 amino acids. Germline CDR1 MNHEY, CDR2 SMNVEV (reference sequence). The ends were cut back, 5 bases at V and 5 bases at J, with 13 bases in the middle. Here the CDR3 DNA reads TGTGCCAGCAGTCTCAGGGGATGGGATCAGCCCCAGCATTTT. The encoded protein is CASSLRGWDQPQHF.

V is TRBV2 and J is TRBJ1-5; 8 nucleotides match TRBD1. Germline lookup yields CDR1 SNHLY and CDR2 FYNNEI. The CDR3 totals 15 residues. V lost 6 bases to trimming and J lost 1 base; unmatched junction nucleotides: 5. The CDR3 region is CASREQGVSNQPQHF. The CDR3 DNA reads TGTGCCAGCAGGGAACAGGGGGTAAGCAATCAGCCCCAGCATTTT. The complete variable domain, with remaining parts taken from reference TRBV2 and TRBJ1-5, reads EPEVTQTPSHQVTQMGQEVILRCVPISNHLYFYWYRQILGQKVEFLVSFYNNEISEKSEIFDDQFSVERPDGSNFTLKIRSTKLEDSAMYFCASREQGVSNQPQHFGDGTRLSIL.

This sequence joins TRBV15 and TRBJ2-7, with a possible D match to TRBD1 (5 bases). V was clipped by 1 base and J by 0 bases, with 13 bases between them. From germline, CDR1 is LNHNV and CDR2 YYDKDF (reference sequence). The CDR3 is 16 residues long. CDR3 DNA: TGTGCCACCAGCAGAGTACGACAGCTTCACTCCTACGAGCAGTACTTC. As protein: CATSRVRQLHSYEQYF.

CDR3 region: CASRPGTDPRETEAFF. CDR3 DNA: TGCGCCAGCAGGCCCGGGACAGACCCCCGGGAGACTGAAGCTTTCTTT. This chain joins TRBV5-1 and TRBJ1-1; 7 bases line up with TRBD1. CDR1 is SGHRS and CDR2 is YFSETQ in the germline V gene. The V gene end was trimmed by 5 bases and the J gene end by 5 bases; junction bases not matched to a gene: 15. The CDR3 has 16 residues.

J is TRBJ1-1 and V is TRBV11-3, with D maybe TRBD1 (6 bases). There are 13 residues in the CDR3. Germline values: CDR1 SGHNT, CDR2 YENEEA. Trimming shortened V by 3 bases and J by 7 bases, and 12 bases separated the two germline ends. Here the CDR3 reads CASSLSGGGEAFF. In nucleotides, the CDR3 is TGTGCCAGCAGCTTGTCGGGAGGGGGTGAAGCTTTCTTT.

J is TRBJ2-7 and V is TRBV15; 7 positions match TRBD1. Germline CDR1 LNHNV, CDR2 YYDKDF (reference sequence). There are 15 residues in the CDR3. Trimming removed 3 bases from V and 3 bases from J; junction bases left unmatched: 8. The CDR3 region has the DNA TGTGCCACCAGCAGGAGGATAGGGACAGACTACGAGCAGTACTTC. Translating gives CATSRRIGTDYEQYF.

V and J are TRBV7-2 and TRBJ2-7, with TRBD2 matching 11 bases. The CDR3 is 15 residues long. CDR1 is SGHTA and CDR2 is FQGNSA in the germline V gene. V dropped 5 bases and J dropped 6; count of bases not matched to a gene: 9. The CDR3: CASSTLAGGPSEQYF. CDR3 sequence (DNA): TGTGCCAGCAGCACCTTAGCGGGGGGGCCCTCCGAGCAGTACTTC.

This chain joins TRBV14 and TRBJ1-4; 8 bases align to TRBD1. The CDR3 runs to 16 residues. Germline V gives CDR1 SGHDN, CDR2 FVKESK. The V segment lost 4 bases and the J segment 5 bases; nucleotides outside the gene matches: 9. The chain's CDR3 is CASSPWTGYRNEKLFF. The CDR3 DNA sequence: TGTGCCAGCAGCCCCTGGACAGGGTATAGGAATGAAAAACTGTTTTTT. The variable domain in full, with the rest retrieved from reference TRBV14 and TRBJ1-4, is EAGVTQFPSHSVIEKGQTVTLRCDPISGHDNLYWYRRVMGKEIKFLLHFVKESKQDESGMPNNRFLAERTGGTYSTLKVQPAELEDSGVYFCASSPWTGYRNEKLFFGSGTQLSVL.

CDR3 region: CASSSSRDSYGYTF. DNA for the CDR3: TGTGCCAGCAGCTCCAGTCGGGACAGCTATGGCTACACCTTC. This chain links TRBV9 with TRBJ1-2; 7 bases fit TRBD1. Germline values: CDR1 SGDLS, CDR2 YYNGEE. V shed 4 bases and J 4 bases; nucleotides not matched to a gene: 7. There are 14 residues in the CDR3.

The V call is TRBV15, the J call TRBJ2-1; 7 bases are shared with TRBD2. V lost 4 bases to trimming and J lost 2 bases; unmatched junction nucleotides: 5. The CDR3 is 15 residues long. CDR1 is LNHNV and CDR2 is YYDKDF in the germline V gene (reference sequence). The CDR3 sequence is CATSKASGAYNEQFF. As DNA, the CDR3 is TGTGCCACCAGCAAGGCTAGCGGCGCCTACAATGAGCAGTTCTTC.